One and the same sample provided the 5 T cell receptor beta chains below, sequenced in a study of tumor-infiltrating lymphocytes in oesophageal squamous cell carcinoma. TCRdb fed the PCR reads into MiXCR, producing one record per CDR3 protein. The data show 15,000 to 20,000 distinct CDR3 sequences, roughly 36% seen once. The sequencing sample was made of esophageal tumor tissue. The receptor set was obtained from a male donor with esophageal squamous cell carcinoma.

This clonotype was counted a few times. The chain carries TRBV9 and TRBJ2-5, with a tentative D call TRBD1 (6 bases). Trimming took off 4 bases at V and 1 base at J, with 14 bases between the two ends. The CDR3 has 15 amino acids. Germline CDR1 and CDR2: SGDLS and YYNGEE. The CDR3 coding sequence is TGTGCCAGCAGCCCACGGGGACACTCCCAAGAGACCCAGTACTTC. Translated, it gives CASSPRGHSQETQYF.

Points on this clonotype: The CDR3 does not end in the conserved phenylalanine or tryptophan, so this is likely a read error. It is unclear where the CDR3 begins or ends on the DNA, so no DNA is shown, and the CDR3 is as TCRdb lists it. The CDR3 sequence: CASSLRPTSGQGAVATPSVR. The chain employs TRBV27 and TRBJ2-3; the tabulated D call, TRBD1, remains unverified against the DNA. The CDR3 length is 20 residues, termini included. Germline CDR1 MNHEY, CDR2 SMNVEV (reference sequence).

V and J are TRBV7-9 and TRBJ1-2; 9 bases are a match to TRBD1. V lost 5 bases and J lost 4; bases outside the gene matches: 11. The CDR3 contains 16 residues. Germline V lookup: CDR1 SEHNR, CDR2 FQNEAQ (reference sequence). The CDR3 protein is CASSHSRTGGGYGYTF. The DNA for the CDR3 is TGTGCCAGCAGCCACTCCCGAACAGGGGGCGGCTATGGCTACACCTTC.

The chain uses TRBV7-6 and TRBJ2-4, with TRBD1 matching 9 bases. The J call may be faulty, since TRBJ2-7 better matches the DNA end. This CDR3 spans 16 amino acids. CDR1 and CDR2 from the germline V gene are SGHVS and FNYEAQ. The CDR3 nucleotides are TGTGCCAGCAGCCGGAACCCGGGACAGGGATACGACGAGCAGTACTTC. It translates to CASSRNPGQGYDEQYF.

This clonotype appeared a few times. V and J are TRBV2 and TRBJ2-7; 12 nucleotides agree with TRBD2. CDR3 length equals 11 residues. Trimming at V came to 11 bases and at J to 10 bases, leaving 6 bases not matched to a gene. The germline V gene encodes CDR1 SNHLY and CDR2 FYNNEI. Written as DNA, the CDR3 is TGTGCCGGACTAGCGGGGCGGGCCCAGTACTTC. It codes for CAGLAGRAQYF.